These T cell receptor beta chains were read from a single sample in a study of cytomegalovirus exposure and HLA in healthy donors. This table comes from immunoSEQ multiplex PCR, and its TCRdb copy is limited to in-frame clones, with some not included. The sample shows tens of thousands of clones, about 67% of them seen only once. The sequenced sample consisted of PBMCs. The origin of the receptors is a man between 25 and 39 years old in good health and CMV-seronegative. Each CDR3 is given with its conserved first and last residue. Each record gives: clone size, V gene, D gene, J gene, CDR3 DNA, CDR3 protein. The D gene is left open where the match is weak. For some rows the clone size is stated as once, few or many, or as a class when expanded; others skip it.

NA	TRBV30	NA	TRBJ2-2	TGTGCCTCCTCCCGGCAGGCGAACACCGGGGAGCTGTTTTTT	CASSRQANTGELFF
NA	TRBV30	NA	TRBJ1-6	TGTGCCTGGAGTGACAGTAATTCACCCCTCCACTTT	CAWSDSNSPLHF
NA	TRBV30	NA	TRBJ1-5	TGTGCCTGGACCAATACTAATAGCAATCAGCCCCAGCATTTT	CAWTNTNSNQPQHF
once	TRBV4-1	NA	TRBJ2-7	TGCGCCAGCAGCCAAGATCGAACGGGATCCTACGAGCAGTACTTC	CASSQDRTGSYEQYF
NA	TRBV5-1	TRBD1	TRBJ1-2	TGCGCCAGCAGCATGGGACAGGGGGCAAGTCTGGGTGGCTACACCTTC	CASSMGQGASLGGYTF
NA	TRBV18	TRBD1	TRBJ2-2	TGTGCCAGCTCACCGCAACCCCGGGACAGCTACACCGGGGAGCTGTTTTTT	CASSPQPRDSYTGELFF
NA	TRBV7-2	NA	TRBJ2-7	TGTGCCAGCAGCCCCGCGAGGGACTCCTACGAGCAGTACTTC	CASSPARDSYEQYF
few	TRBV6-8	TRBD1	TRBJ2-7	TGTGCCAGCAGTGGCACGGACAGGCCGTCCTACGAGCAGTACTTC	CASSGTDRPSYEQYF
NA	TRBV27	TRBD2	TRBJ2-2	TGTGCCAGCAGTTTATTCGGGACTAGCGGGGGAGACGGGGAGCTGTTTTTT	CASSLFGTSGGDGELFF
NA	TRBV2	NA	TRBJ2-1	TGTGCCAGCAGTGTCCAGCGCGGTGAGCAGTTCTTC	CASSVQRGEQFF
NA	TRBV5-6	TRBD2	TRBJ2-3	TGTGCCAGCAGCTTGGATAGCGGGGCTTTCACAGATACGCAGTATTTT	CASSLDSGAFTDTQYF
NA	TRBV4-2	NA	TRBJ1-1	TGTGCCAGCAGCCAAGGTAGCACTGAAGCTTTCTTT	CASSQGSTEAFF
NA	TRBV18	NA	TRBJ2-1	TGTGCCAGCTCACCCCTAACCACTGAGCAGTTCTTC	CASSPLTTEQFF
NA	TRBV28	NA	TRBJ2-5	TGTGCCAGCAGTTTGTTCGAGCGGTGGCAGGGGAACCAAGAGACCCAGTACTTC	CASSLFERWQGNQETQYF
NA	TRBV30	TRBD2	TRBJ2-4	TGTGCCTGGAGCCGGGGGGGAACCAAAAACATTCAGTACTTC	CAWSRGGTKNIQYF
NA	TRBV2	TRBD2	TRBJ2-1	TGTGCCAGCAGTGAAGAACTAGCGGGGGGAGGAGAGCAGTTCTTC	CASSEELAGGGEQFF
NA	TRBV29-1	NA	TRBJ2-2	TGCAGCGGATCTGGACATATCGGGCGGGAGCTGTTTTTT	CSGSGHIGRELFF
NA	TRBV30	NA	TRBJ1-4	TGTGCCTGGAGTGTACGGAGTGGAGAAAAACTGTTTTTT	CAWSVRSGEKLFF
NA	TRBV28	NA	TRBJ1-2	TGTGCCAGCAGTTTAAGGGGAAATGGCTACACCTTC	CASSLRGNGYTF
NA	TRBV7-2	NA	TRBJ1-1	TGTGCCAGCAGCCCTGCAGGGCTGGGGACTGAAGCTTTCTTT	CASSPAGLGTEAFF